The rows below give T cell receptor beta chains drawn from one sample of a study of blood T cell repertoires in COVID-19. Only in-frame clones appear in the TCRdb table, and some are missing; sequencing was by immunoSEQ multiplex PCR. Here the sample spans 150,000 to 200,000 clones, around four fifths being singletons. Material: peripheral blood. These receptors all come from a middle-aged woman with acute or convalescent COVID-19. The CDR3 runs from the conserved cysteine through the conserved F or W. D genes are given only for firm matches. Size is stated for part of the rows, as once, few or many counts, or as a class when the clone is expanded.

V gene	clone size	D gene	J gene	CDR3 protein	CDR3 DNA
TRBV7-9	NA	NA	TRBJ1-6	CASRPGTKNSPLHF	TGTGCCAGCAGGCCCGGGACAAAAAATTCACCCCTCCACTTT
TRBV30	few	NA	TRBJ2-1	CAWSAYNEQFF	TGTGCCTGGAGTGCGTACAATGAGCAGTTCTTC
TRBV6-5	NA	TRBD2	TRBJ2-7	CASGREFYEQYF	TGTGCCAGCGGGCGGGAGTTCTACGAGCAGTACTTC
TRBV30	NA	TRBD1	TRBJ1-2	CAWDPGQGAGLTGYTF	TGTGCCTGGGACCCGGGACAGGGAGCAGGGCTGACGGGCTACACCTTC
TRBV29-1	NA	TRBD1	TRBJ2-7	CSVGTGAPYEQYF	TGCAGCGTTGGAACAGGGGCCCCCTACGAGCAGTACTTC
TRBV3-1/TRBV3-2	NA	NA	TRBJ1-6	CASSQEEGWTPLHF	TGTGCCAGCAGCCAAGAGGAGGGGTGGACACCCCTCCACTTT
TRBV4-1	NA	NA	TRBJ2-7	CASSQDRQGGGEQYF	TGCGCCAGCAGCCAAGATCGCCAGGGCGGTGGGGAGCAGTACTTC
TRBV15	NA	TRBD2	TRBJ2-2	CATGNWAGVTGELFF	TGTGCCACAGGCAATTGGGCGGGGGTGACCGGGGAGCTGTTTTTT
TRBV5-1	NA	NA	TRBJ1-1	CASSLKQDTEAFF	TGCGCCAGCAGCTTGAAACAGGACACTGAAGCTTTCTTT
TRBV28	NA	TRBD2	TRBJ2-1	CASRERAGVGQFF	TGTGCCAGCAGGGAGAGAGCGGGAGTGGGGCAGTTCTTC
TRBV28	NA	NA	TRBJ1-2	CASSLNSGRGTF	TGTGCCAGCAGTTTAAATTCTGGGCGGGGCACCTTC
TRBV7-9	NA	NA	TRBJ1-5	CASSLQGNQPQHF	TGTGCCAGCAGCCTTCAGGGGAACCAGCCCCAGCATTTT
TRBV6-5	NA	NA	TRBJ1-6	CASVATADSPLHF	TGTGCCAGCGTAGCGACCGCGGATTCACCCCTCCACTTT
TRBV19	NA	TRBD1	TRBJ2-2	CASSMWQGVNTGELFF	TGTGCCAGTAGTATGTGGCAGGGGGTAAACACCGGGGAGCTGTTTTTT
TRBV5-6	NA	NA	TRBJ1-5	CASSLRGSSNQPQHF	TGTGCCAGCAGCTTGAGGGGGAGTAGCAATCAGCCCCAGCATTTT
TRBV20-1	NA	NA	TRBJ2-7	CSARLAGEQYF	TGCAGTGCTAGACTGGCGGGCGAGCAGTACTTC
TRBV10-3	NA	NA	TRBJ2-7	CAIRSGGNEQYF	TGTGCCATCAGGTCGGGGGGCAACGAGCAGTACTTC
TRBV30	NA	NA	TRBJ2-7	CAWSPPGRAYEQYF	TGTGCCTGGAGTCCCCCGGGCAGGGCCTACGAGCAGTACTTC
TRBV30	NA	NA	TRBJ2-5	CAWSGETQYF	TGTGCCTGGAGCGGGGAGACCCAGTACTTC
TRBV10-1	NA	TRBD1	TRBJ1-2	CASRKTGMSPYGYTF	TGCGCCAGCAGAAAGACAGGGATGTCTCCTTATGGCTACACCTTC
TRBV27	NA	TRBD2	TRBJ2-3	CASSPGLAGGFTISTDTQYF	TGTGCCAGCAGTCCTGGACTAGCGGGGGGCTTCACCATAAGCACAGATACGCAGTATTTT
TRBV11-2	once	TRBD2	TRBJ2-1	CASSLAGDEQFF	TGTGCCAGCAGTCTAGCGGGGGATGAGCAGTTCTTC
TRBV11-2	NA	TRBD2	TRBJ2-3	CASNLRGTNLTDTQYF	TGTGCCAGCAACCTCCGTGGGACTAACCTCACAGATACGCAGTATTTT